Each of the 29 T cell receptor beta chains below was sequenced from the same sample in a study of blood T cell repertoires in COVID-19. Method: immunoSEQ multiplex PCR; TCRdb's copy keeps in-frame clones and lacks some. This table has fewer than 200,000 clones, about 86% appearing once. Sequenced material: peripheral blood. All receptors derive from a man in his fifties with active or convalescent COVID-19.

The J gene is TRBJ1-5, the V gene TRBV5-5; no firm D call. The CDR3 sequence is 17 residues long. V was clipped by 1 base and J by 0 bases, with 14 bases between them. Per germline, CDR1 SGHKS and CDR2 YYEKEE (reference sequence). The CDR3 spells CASSLYVIGDSNQPQHF. CDR3 in DNA: TGTGCCAGCAGCTTGTACGTTATCGGGGATAGCAATCAGCCCCAGCATTTT.

V and J are TRBV3-1 (or the pseudogene TRBV3-2) and TRBJ2-1; 7 bases are a match to TRBD2. The germline V gene has CDR1 LGHDT and CDR2 YNNKEL (reference sequence). V shed 3 bases, J shed 7 bases, and the junction held 0 bases outside the gene matches. The CDR3 runs to 12 residues. For the CDR3, the DNA is TGTGCCAGCAGCCAGGGACTAAATGAGCAGTTCTTC. Amino acids: CASSQGLNEQFF.

This rearrangement joins TRBV7-9 to TRBJ2-2; the D gene is possibly TRBD2 (6 bases). CDR1 is SEHNR and CDR2 is FQNEAQ in the germline V gene (reference sequence). This CDR3 has 14 residues. Deletions cut 3 bases from V and 1 base from J, with 6 bases between. The CDR3 DNA follows: TGTGCCAGCAGCTTGGGGGGGAACACCGGGGAGCTGTTTTTT. Its translation: CASSLGGNTGELFF.

The chain carries TRBV6-4 and TRBJ1-2; 7 bases are shared with TRBD1. Losses at the gene ends were 8 bases for V and 2 bases for J; bases not matched to a gene: 5. CDR1 and CDR2 from the germline V gene are MRHNA and SNTAGT. This CDR3 has 13 residues. CDR3 residues: CASARTGNYGYTF. For the CDR3, the DNA is TGTGCCAGCGCCCGGACAGGAAACTATGGCTACACCTTC.

The chain links TRBV29-1 to TRBJ2-3, with D unresolved. V was cut by 3 bases and J by 0 bases, with 10 bases left in between. The CDR3 has 14 amino acids. CDR1 is SQVTM and CDR2 is ANQGSEA in the germline V gene. The CDR3 protein is CSVERSPSTDTQYF. CDR3 nucleotides: TGCAGCGTTGAGAGGAGCCCTAGCACAGATACGCAGTATTTT.

CDR3 DNA sequence: TGTGCCAGCAGCCAAGGGGGACTAGCGGGACTTGAGCAGTTCTTC. It codes for CASSQGGLAGLEQFF. The J gene is TRBJ2-1, the V gene TRBV3-1 (or the pseudogene TRBV3-2); 13 bases map to TRBD2. The CDR3 sequence is 15 residues long. Germline V gene sequence: CDR1 LGHDT, CDR2 YNNKEL (reference sequence). V was pared by 1 base and J by 9 bases, with 3 bases of the junction left unmatched.

J is TRBJ1-5 and V is TRBV2; D may be TRBD1 (5 bases). There are 13 residues in the CDR3. Germline CDR1 SNHLY, CDR2 FYNNEI. V was trimmed by 6 bases and J by 3 bases, leaving 9 bases between them. CDR3 protein: CASSARDNQPQHF. The CDR3 DNA is TGTGCCAGCAGCGCCAGGGACAATCAGCCCCAGCATTTT.

V and J are TRBV11-1 and TRBJ1-1; unclear D gene. The germline CDR1 and CDR2 sequences are SGHAT and FQDESV (reference sequence). The V gene lost 5 bases and the J gene lost 7 bases, with 23 bases spanning the gap. The CDR3 runs to 16 residues. The CDR3 spells CASSNWRAGLKGEAFF. The CDR3, as DNA: TGTGCCAGCAGCAATTGGAGGGCCGGGTTGAAGGGTGAAGCTTTCTTT.

For the CDR3, the DNA is TGTGCCTCGAGGGAGTACCCACAGAACACTTTCTTT. It codes for CASREYPQNTFF. The chain combines TRBV19 with TRBJ1-1; no clear D. CDR3 length: 12 amino acids. Trimming removed 11 bases at V and 12 bases at J, with 22 bases between. Germline V gene data show CDR1 as LNHDA and CDR2 as SQIVND (reference sequence).

This chain uses TRBV7-3 with TRBJ1-3, with D unresolved. Germline CDR1 and CDR2: SGHTA and FQGTGA. The ends were cut back, 2 bases at V and 4 bases at J, with 6 bases in the middle. There are 13 residues in the CDR3. The CDR3 nucleotides are TGTGCCAGCAGCTTAGGAGGGGGAAACACCATATATTTT. This sequence encodes CASSLGGGNTIYF.

This chain uses TRBV3-1 (or the pseudogene TRBV3-2) with TRBJ1-2, with a weak D call TRBD1 (6 bases). V dropped 3 bases and J dropped 4 bases, with 12 bases sitting between them. The CDR3 length is 14 residues. Germline lookup yields CDR1 LGHDT and CDR2 YNNKEL (reference sequence). In nucleotides, the CDR3 is TGTGCCAGCAGCCAGACAGGAGGAGGCTATGGCTACACCTTC. The encoded protein is CASSQTGGGYGYTF.

The chain links TRBV25-1 to TRBJ2-3, with a possible D match to TRBD2 (7 bases). V lost 7 bases and J lost 7, with 18 bases in between. This CDR3 is 14 amino acids long. Germline CDR1 is MGHDK and CDR2 is SYGVNS. The chain's CDR3 is CASTPRGGSYTQYF. CDR3 DNA: TGTGCCAGCACCCCGAGGGGGGGGTCTTATACGCAGTATTTT.

Points on this clone: The junction does not match germline at one end; this may be a read error. This sequence joins TRBV10-3 and TRBJ2-1; 9 bases fit TRBD1. Germline assignment: CDR1 ENHRY and CDR2 SYGVKD. The CDR3 has 19 amino acids. CDR3 loop: CAVRGGDRVNPGTYNEQFF. The CDR3 DNA follows: TGTGCCGTCAGAGGGGGGGACAGGGTAAACCCCGGCACCTACAATGAGCAGTTCTTC.

The chain couples TRBV15 to TRBJ1-5, with D unclear. Germline V gene data show CDR1 as LNHNV and CDR2 as YYDKDF (reference sequence). V lost 0 bases, J lost 1 base, and 7 bases lay in between. The CDR3 has 15 amino acids. CDR3 sequence reads: CATSRDMESNQPQHF. The CDR3 DNA reads as TGTGCCACCAGCAGAGATATGGAGAGCAATCAGCCCCAGCATTTT.

V gene TRBV7-9 combines with J gene TRBJ1-5; 10 nucleotides agree with TRBD1. CDR1 is SEHNR, CDR2 FQNEAQ, per germline (reference sequence). CDR3 length equals 18 residues. Trimming took 2 bases from V and 1 from J; bases not matched to a gene: 8. The CDR3 region is CASSLMTGGVGSNQPQHF. The CDR3, as DNA: TGTGCCAGCAGCTTAATGACAGGGGGCGTCGGGAGCAATCAGCCCCAGCATTTT.

The chain employs TRBV7-2 and TRBJ2-1, with 7 bases aligning to TRBD2. The CDR3 sequence is 13 residues long. Trimming removed 0 bases from V and 7 bases from J; junction bases left unmatched: 0. The germline CDR1 and CDR2 sequences are SGHTA and FQGNSA. The CDR3 sequence: CASSLAGGNEQFF. The CDR3 bases are TGTGCCAGCAGCTTAGCGGGGGGGAATGAGCAGTTCTTC.

J is TRBJ1-3 and V is TRBV15, with 10 positions matching TRBD1. The V segment lost 5 bases and the J segment 2 bases; nucleotides outside the gene matches: 3. This CDR3 contains 15 residues. CDR1 and CDR2 (germline): LNHNV, YYDKDF (reference sequence). The CDR3 nucleotides are TGTGCCACCAGCCGAGGGACAGGGGCTGGAAACACCATATATTTT. This gives the protein CATSRGTGAGNTIYF.

The chain recombines TRBV7-6 with TRBJ2-7; D uncertain. This CDR3 has 15 amino acids. The germline V gene encodes CDR1 SGHVS and CDR2 FNYEAQ. V lost 5 bases, J lost 5 bases, and 19 bases lay in between. CDR3 in DNA: TGTGCCAGCAGCCCTACTCCGGGTCTCGAGAACGAGCAGTACTTC. It translates to CASSPTPGLENEQYF.

This chain's CDR3 is CASSQSAAGATDTQYF. The CDR3 DNA reads TGCGCCAGCAGCCAATCGGCTGCGGGGGCCACAGATACGCAGTATTTT. This chain uses TRBV4-1 with TRBJ2-3; tentative D call: TRBD2 (7 bases). In germline, CDR1 is MGHRA, CDR2 YSYEKL. Trimming removed 2 bases at V and 2 bases at J, with 14 bases between. The CDR3 covers 16 residues.

The table lists this clone with a few counts. The V gene is TRBV4-2, the J gene TRBJ2-7, with 11 positions matching TRBD2. The CDR3 has 15 residues. The ends lost 5 bases at V and 2 bases at J; junction bases unmatched: 5. Germline V lookup: CDR1 LGHNA, CDR2 YNFKEQ. The CDR3 sequence is CASSYSGGDPYEQYF. CDR3 coding DNA: TGTGCCAGCAGCTATAGCGGGGGGGACCCCTACGAGCAGTACTTC.

V usage is TRBV5-5 and J usage is TRBJ1-4; the D gene is possibly TRBD1 (5 bases). The CDR3 contains 15 residues. Germline CDR1 and CDR2: SGHKS and YYEKEE (reference sequence). The V gene lost 4 bases and the J gene lost 0 bases, with 10 bases spanning the gap. CDR3 protein: CASSIGGATNEKLFF. CDR3 coding DNA: TGTGCCAGCAGCATTGGGGGGGCAACTAATGAAAAACTGTTTTTT. The entire variable domain, with the rest obtained from reference TRBV5-5 and TRBJ1-4, is as follows: DAGVTQSPTHLIKTRGQQVTLRCSPISGHKSVSWYQQVLGQGPQFIFQYYEKEERGRGNFPDRFSARQFPNYSSELNVNALLLGDSALYLCASSIGGATNEKLFFGSGTQLSVL.

A single count supports this clone. The chain recombines TRBV7-2 with TRBJ2-7, with 12 bases fitting TRBD2. CDR1 and CDR2 (germline): SGHTA, FQGNSA. This CDR3 contains 15 residues. The V segment lost 3 bases and the J segment 5 bases; nucleotides outside the gene matches: 5. The CDR3 DNA reads TGTGCCAGCAGCTTCCCTAGCGGGGGGGCCAACGAGCAGTACTTC. Its translation: CASSFPSGGANEQYF.

This clone was detected once. The chain recombines TRBV12-3 or TRBV12-4 with TRBJ2-7; D is possibly TRBD1 (6 bases). The ends were cut back, 5 bases at V and 6 bases at J, with 8 bases in the middle. CDR3 length: 11 residues. Here the CDR3 DNA reads TGTGCCAGCAGTCTCAGGGGCGAGCAGTACTTC. Translation gives CASSLRGEQYF.

The J gene is TRBJ2-6, the V gene TRBV5-1, with D uncertain. V was cut by 2 bases and J by 1 base, with 4 bases left in between. CDR1 and CDR2 (germline): SGHRS, YFSETQ. This CDR3 has 14 residues. CDR3 protein: CASSFESGANVLTF. The CDR3 nucleotides read TGCGCCAGCAGCTTTGAGTCTGGGGCCAACGTCCTGACTTTC.

The J gene is TRBJ1-4, the V gene TRBV5-4; 8 nucleotides agree with TRBD1. This CDR3 is 14 amino acids long. The V and J ends lost 4 bases and 3 bases, in that order; junction bases with no gene match: 2. CDR1 SGHNT and CDR2 YYREEE come from the germline V gene (reference sequence). The CDR3 DNA reads TGTGCCAGCAGCCGACAGGGGCCTAATGAAAAACTGTTTTTT. It translates to CASSRQGPNEKLFF.

This CDR3 is CASRPGVGDDEQFF. The CDR3 DNA follows: TGTGCCAGCAGACCGGGGGTGGGGGACGATGAGCAGTTCTTC. The chain has TRBV5-4 and TRBJ2-1; a weak D match, TRBD2 (6 bases). Germline values: CDR1 SGHNT, CDR2 YYREEE (reference sequence). The V and J ends lost 5 bases and 8 bases respectively, with 17 bases between them. The CDR3 loop spans 14 amino acids. Filled out from reference TRBV5-4 and TRBJ2-1, the complete variable domain reads ETGVTQSPTHLIKTRGQQVTLRCSSQSGHNTVSWYQQALGQGPQFIFQYYREEENGRGNFPPRFSGLQFPNYSSELNVNALELDDSALYLCASRPGVGDDEQFFGPGTRLTVL.

The chain carries TRBV6-2 or TRBV6-3 and TRBJ2-4; 12 bases map to TRBD2. V was clipped by 4 bases and J by 1 base; unmatched bases: 11. This CDR3 has 19 residues. Germline V lookup: CDR1 MNHEY, CDR2 SVGEGT. DNA for the CDR3: TGTGCCAGCAGTTCGGCTAGCGGGGGGGCCGGATGGGCCAAAAACATTCAGTACTTC. This translates into CASSSASGGAGWAKNIQYF.

The chain couples TRBV7-2 to TRBJ2-6; D ambiguous. The CDR3 loop spans 16 amino acids. CDR1 is SGHTA and CDR2 is FQGNSA in the germline V gene. Trimming shortened V by 1 base and J by 2 bases, and 9 bases separated the two germline ends. This chain's CDR3 is CASSLVPRTGANVLTF. In DNA, the CDR3 is TGTGCCAGCAGCTTAGTACCCAGAACTGGGGCCAACGTCCTGACTTTC.

V is TRBV7-9 and J is TRBJ1-4; 10 nucleotides match TRBD1. This CDR3 is 15 amino acids long. J was trimmed by 4 bases and V by 5 bases; bases with no gene match: 4. The germline V gene encodes CDR1 SEHNR and CDR2 FQNEAQ (reference sequence). CDR3 residues: CASSRGTGVNEKLFF. The CDR3 DNA follows: TGTGCCAGCAGCCGAGGGACAGGGGTTAATGAAAAACTGTTTTTT. Full variable domain (missing parts from reference TRBV7-9 and TRBJ1-4): DTGVSQNPRHKITKRGQNVTFRCDPISEHNRLYWYRQTLGQGPEFLTYFQNEAQLEKSRLLSDRFSAERPKGSFSTLEIQRTEQGDSAMYLCASSRGTGVNEKLFFGSGTQLSVL.